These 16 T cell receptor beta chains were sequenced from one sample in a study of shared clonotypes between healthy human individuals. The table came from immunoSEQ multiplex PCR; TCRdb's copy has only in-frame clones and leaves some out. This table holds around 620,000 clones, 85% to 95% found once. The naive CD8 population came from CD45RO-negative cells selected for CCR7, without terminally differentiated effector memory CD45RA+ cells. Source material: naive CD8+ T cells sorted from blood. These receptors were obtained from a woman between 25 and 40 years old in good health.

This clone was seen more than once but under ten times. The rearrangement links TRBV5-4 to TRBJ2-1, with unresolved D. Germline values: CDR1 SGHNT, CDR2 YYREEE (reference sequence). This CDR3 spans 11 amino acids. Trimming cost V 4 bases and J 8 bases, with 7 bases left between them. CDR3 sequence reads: CASSTSDEQFF. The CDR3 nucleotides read TGTGCCAGCAGCACGAGCGATGAGCAGTTCTTC. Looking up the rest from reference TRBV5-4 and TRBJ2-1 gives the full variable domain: ETGVTQSPTHLIKTRGQQVTLRCSSQSGHNTVSWYQQALGQGPQFIFQYYREEENGRGNFPPRFSGLQFPNYSSELNVNALELDDSALYLCASSTSDEQFFGPGTRLTVL.

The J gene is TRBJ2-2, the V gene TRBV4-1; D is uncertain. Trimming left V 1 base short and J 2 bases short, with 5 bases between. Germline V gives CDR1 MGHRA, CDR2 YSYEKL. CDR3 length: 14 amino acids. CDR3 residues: CASSQGANTGELFF. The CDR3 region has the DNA TGCGCCAGCAGCCAAGGGGCCAACACCGGGGAGCTGTTTTTT.

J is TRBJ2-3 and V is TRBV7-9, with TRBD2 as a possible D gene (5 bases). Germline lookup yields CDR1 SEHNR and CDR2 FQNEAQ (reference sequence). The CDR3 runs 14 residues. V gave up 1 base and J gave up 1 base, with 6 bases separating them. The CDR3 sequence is CASSLVLGTDTQYF. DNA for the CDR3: TGTGCCAGCAGCTTAGTACTAGGCACAGATACGCAGTATTTT.

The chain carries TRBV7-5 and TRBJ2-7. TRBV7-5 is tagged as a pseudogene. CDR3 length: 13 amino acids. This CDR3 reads CASSWGLGYEQYF. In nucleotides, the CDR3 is TGTGCCAGCAGCTGGGGTTTAGGCTACGAGCAGTACTTC.

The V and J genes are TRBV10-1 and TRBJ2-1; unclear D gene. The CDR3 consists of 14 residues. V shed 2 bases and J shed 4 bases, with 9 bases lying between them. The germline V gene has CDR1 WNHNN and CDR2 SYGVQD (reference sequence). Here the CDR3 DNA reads TGCGCCAGCAGTGAGGGACGAATTTACAATGAGCAGTTCTTC. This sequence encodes CASSEGRIYNEQFF.

CDR3 region: CAWSGTGALEQYF. DNA of the CDR3: TGTGCCTGGAGCGGGACAGGGGCCCTCGAGCAGTACTTC. The chain has TRBV30 and TRBJ2-7, with 10 bases identical to TRBD1. CDR1 is GTSNPN, CDR2 SVGIG, per germline (reference sequence). V dropped 3 bases and J dropped 6; count of bases not matched to a gene: 5. CDR3 length: 13 residues.

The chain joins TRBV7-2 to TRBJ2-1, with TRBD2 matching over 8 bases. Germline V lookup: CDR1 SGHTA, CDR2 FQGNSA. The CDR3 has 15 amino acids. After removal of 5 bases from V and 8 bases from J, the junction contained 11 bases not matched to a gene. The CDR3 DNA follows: TGTGCCAGCAGCGCCTCGGGACTAGTTAGCGATGAGCAGTTCTTC. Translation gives CASSASGLVSDEQFF.

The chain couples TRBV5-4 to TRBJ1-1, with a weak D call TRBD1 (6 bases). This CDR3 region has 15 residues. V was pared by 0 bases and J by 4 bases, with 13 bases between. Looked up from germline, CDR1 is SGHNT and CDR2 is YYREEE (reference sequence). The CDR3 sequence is CASSLEGDLGTEAFF. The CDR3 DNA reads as TGTGCCAGCAGCTTGGAGGGGGACCTGGGCACTGAAGCTTTCTTT.

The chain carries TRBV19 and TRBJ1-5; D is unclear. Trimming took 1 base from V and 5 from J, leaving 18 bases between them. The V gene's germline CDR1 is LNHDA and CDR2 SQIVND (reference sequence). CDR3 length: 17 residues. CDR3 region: CASSIVGRVNHYQPQHF. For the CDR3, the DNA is TGTGCCAGTAGTATAGTTGGCAGAGTAAACCACTATCAGCCCCAGCATTTT.

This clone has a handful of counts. The CDR3 DNA is TGTGCCAGCAGCGAGACAGTGAACTACGAGCAGTACTTC. Encoded protein: CASSETVNYEQYF. The chain recombines TRBV13 with TRBJ2-7; possibly TRBD1 for D (5 bases). This CDR3 region has 13 residues. The germline V gene has CDR1 PRHDT and CDR2 FYEKMQ (reference sequence). V was trimmed by 5 bases and J by 3 bases, leaving 11 bases between them.

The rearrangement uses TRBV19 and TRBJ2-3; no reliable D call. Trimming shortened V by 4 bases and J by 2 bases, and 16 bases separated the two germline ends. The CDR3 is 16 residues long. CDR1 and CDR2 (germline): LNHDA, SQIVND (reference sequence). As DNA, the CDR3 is TGTGCCAGTAGTAACCTCGGATCGGGTTACACAGATACGCAGTATTTT. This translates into CASSNLGSGYTDTQYF.

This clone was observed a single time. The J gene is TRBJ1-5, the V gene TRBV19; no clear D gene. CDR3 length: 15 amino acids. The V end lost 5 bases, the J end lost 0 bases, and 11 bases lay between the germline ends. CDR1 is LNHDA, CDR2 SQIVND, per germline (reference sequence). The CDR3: CASSPGVASNQPQHF. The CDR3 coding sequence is TGTGCCAGTAGTCCCGGGGTAGCTAGCAATCAGCCCCAGCATTTT.

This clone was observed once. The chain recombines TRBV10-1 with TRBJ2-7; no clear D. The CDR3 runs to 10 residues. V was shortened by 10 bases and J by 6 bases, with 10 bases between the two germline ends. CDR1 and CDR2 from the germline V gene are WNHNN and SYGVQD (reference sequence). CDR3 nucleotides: TGCGCCATCCGTAGGAGCGAGCAGTACTTC. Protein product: CAIRRSEQYF.

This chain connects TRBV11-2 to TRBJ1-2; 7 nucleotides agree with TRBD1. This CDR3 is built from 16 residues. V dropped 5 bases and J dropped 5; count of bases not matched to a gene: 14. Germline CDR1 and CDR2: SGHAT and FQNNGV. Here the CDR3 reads CASSPGGGSQRYGYTF. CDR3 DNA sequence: TGTGCCAGCAGCCCAGGGGGGGGCAGCCAAAGATATGGCTACACCTTC.

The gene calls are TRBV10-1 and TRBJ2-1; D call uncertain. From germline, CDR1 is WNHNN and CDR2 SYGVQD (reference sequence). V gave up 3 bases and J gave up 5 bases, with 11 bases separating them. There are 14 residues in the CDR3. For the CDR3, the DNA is TGCGCCAGCAGTGATGCCCGGGTGGACAATGAGCAGTTCTTC. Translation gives CASSDARVDNEQFF.

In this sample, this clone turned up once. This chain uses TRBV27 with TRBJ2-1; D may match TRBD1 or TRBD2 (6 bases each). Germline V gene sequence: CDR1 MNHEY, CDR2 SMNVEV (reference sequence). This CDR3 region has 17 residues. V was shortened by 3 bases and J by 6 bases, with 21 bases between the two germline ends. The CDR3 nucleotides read TGTGCCAGCAGTTTGGTTCGGTCGGGAGCCAGGGGCAATGAGCAGTTCTTC. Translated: CASSLVRSGARGNEQFF.